These T cell receptor beta chains were read from a single sample in a study of blood T cell repertoires in COVID-19. Produced via immunoSEQ multiplex PCR; TCRdb's table is partial and in-frame only. Of about 260,000 clones in the sample, roughly 87% were seen once. Sequencing was carried out using peripheral blood. These receptors were obtained from a human donor in a cohort sampled during active COVID-19. Both conserved end residues are part of each CDR3. A D gene is named only where the DNA matches it firmly. Where a row states a size, it is once, few, many or the class of an expanded clone; other rows omit it.

D gene,CDR3 length,V gene,J gene,clone size,CDR3 DNA,CDR3 protein
.,13,TRBV27,TRBJ1-1,.,TGTGCCAGCAGACCCGAGGTGGCCACTGAAGCTTTCTTT,CASRPEVATEAFF
.,14,TRBV4-2,TRBJ2-7,.,TGTGCCAGCGCATCTAAGTGGGGGGCCTACGAGCAGTACTTC,CASASKWGAYEQYF
.,14,TRBV3-1/TRBV3-2,TRBJ2-1,.,TGTGCCAGCGCGGTTGGTTCCGAGAACAATGAGCAGTTCTTC,CASAVGSENNEQFF
.,12,TRBV3-1/TRBV3-2,TRBJ1-1,.,TGTGCCAGCAGCCAAGACAGAGGAGAAGCTTTCTTT,CASSQDRGEAFF
TRBD2,15,TRBV7-2,TRBJ2-1,.,TGTGCCAGCAGCTTCGGGACTATCCGCTACAATGAGCAGTTCTTC,CASSFGTIRYNEQFF
TRBD1,13,TRBV6-5,TRBJ1-5,.,TGTGCCAGCAGGGCGACAGGGCACCAGCCCCAGCATTTT,CASRATGHQPQHF
.,13,TRBV6-5,TRBJ1-2,once,TGTGCCAGCAGATATCTTGGAGAAGATGGCTACACCTTC,CASRYLGEDGYTF
TRBD2,14,TRBV18,TRBJ2-5,.,TGTGCCAGCTCGTCGTCGGGGACTAAAGAGACCCAGTACTTC,CASSSSGTKETQYF
.,17,TRBV9,TRBJ2-7,once,TGTGCCAGCAGCGTAGGCCCGGGTTCGGGGTCCTCCTACGAGCAGTACTTC,CASSVGPGSGSSYEQYF
.,15,TRBV5-4,TRBJ1-5,.,TGTGCCAGCAGCCCCGAGGCAAAGGGCAATCAGCCCCAGCATTTT,CASSPEAKGNQPQHF
TRBD1,15,TRBV5-1,TRBJ2-7,.,TGCGCCAGCAGCTCAAGCCCGGGACAGCCCCACGAGCAGTACTTC,CASSSSPGQPHEQYF
.,15,TRBV6-6,TRBJ2-6,.,TGTGCCAGCAGTCAGAGTCTTGCTGGGGCCAACGTCCTGACTTTC,CASSQSLAGANVLTF
.,14,TRBV27,TRBJ2-7,.,TGTGCCAGCAAAATCTATTGGAGTGGCGACGAGCAGTACTTC,CASKIYWSGDEQYF
.,13,TRBV25-1,TRBJ1-2,.,TGTGCCAGCAGTGAAACCTGGGGGGGCGGCTACACCTTC,CASSETWGGGYTF
TRBD1,15,TRBV18,TRBJ2-5,.,TGTGCCAGCTCGCCCGGGACAGCGTACCAAGAGACCCAGTACTTC,CASSPGTAYQETQYF
.,15,TRBV18,TRBJ1-5,.,TGTGCCAGCGCCCAGAGGGCGGTGGGTAGTCAGCCCCAGCATTTT,CASAQRAVGSQPQHF
TRBD2,16,TRBV19,TRBJ2-7,.,TGTGCCAGTAGTATATCTTTCCTAGCGGGAGTGGTGGAGCAGTACTTC,CASSISFLAGVVEQYF
TRBD1,16,TRBV18,TRBJ1-1,.,TGTGCCAGCTCACCACCGATGCTACCACAGGGGATTGAAGCTTTCTTT,CASSPPMLPQGIEAFF
.,13,TRBV7-2,TRBJ1-5,.,TGTGCCAGCAGCTCACAGGGAAATCAGCCCCAGCATTTT,CASSSQGNQPQHF
TRBD1,17,TRBV19,TRBJ1-5,few,TGTGCCAGTACCCAGCGGACAGGCCGCAGCAGCAATCAGCCCCAGCATTTT,CASTQRTGRSSNQPQHF
TRBD1,13,TRBV7-2,TRBJ1-1,few,TGTGCCAGCAGCTTAGCGCAGGGACAGGAAGCTTTCTTT,CASSLAQGQEAFF
.,17,TRBV28,TRBJ1-5,.,TGTGCCAGCAGTCGACTGGACAGATCGGCCCCCAATCAGCCCCAGCATTTT,CASSRLDRSAPNQPQHF
.,15,TRBV5-1,TRBJ2-1,.,TGCGCCAGCAGCTTAGAGGGATTCTCCTACAATGAGCAGTTCTTC,CASSLEGFSYNEQFF
TRBD2,16,TRBV5-1,TRBJ2-1,.,TGCGCCAGCAGCCCGGGGGGGGGCAGCTCCTACAATGAGCAGTTCTTC,CASSPGGGSSYNEQFF
TRBD1,17,TRBV18,TRBJ1-4,.,TGTGCCAGCTCCCGGGACAGTCCCACCTTAACTAATGAAAAACTGTTTTTT,CASSRDSPTLTNEKLFF
.,13,TRBV5-1,TRBJ2-1,.,TGCGCCAGCAGCTTGGCAACGACAGGTGAGCAGTTCTTC,CASSLATTGEQFF
.,16,TRBV19,TRBJ2-1,.,TGTGCCAGTAGTACGTTTCGTTCGGGAGCGATGAATGAGCAGTTCTTC,CASSTFRSGAMNEQFF
TRBD2,19,TRBV15,TRBJ2-3,.,TGTGCCACCAGCAGAGACCCGAGCTTAGCGGGAGGGGGAGCAGATACGCAGTATTTT,CATSRDPSLAGGGADTQYF
.,18,TRBV7-9,TRBJ1-5,.,TGTGCCAGCAGCTTAGGGACACCGGGCCTATATAGCAATCAGCCCCAGCATTTT,CASSLGTPGLYSNQPQHF
TRBD1,14,TRBV9,TRBJ2-3,.,TGTGCCAGCAGCGTAGTACAGGGGGCAGATACGCAGTATTTT,CASSVVQGADTQYF
TRBD1,15,TRBV18,TRBJ1-4,.,TGTGCCAGCTCACCATCCGGGACAGGCGGTGAAAAACTGTTTTTT,CASSPSGTGGEKLFF
.,13,TRBV5-1,TRBJ2-7,.,TGCGCCAGCAGCTACGGGAGCTCCTACGAGCAGTACTTC,CASSYGSSYEQYF
.,11,TRBV3-1/TRBV3-2,TRBJ2-5,.,TGTGCCAGCAGCGGTAGAGAGACCCAGTACTTC,CASSGRETQYF
TRBD2,15,TRBV4-2,TRBJ2-1,.,TGTGCCAGCAGCCAAGAACTAGCGGGCTACAATGAGCAGTTCTTC,CASSQELAGYNEQFF
.,12,TRBV3-1/TRBV3-2,TRBJ1-4,.,TGTGCCAGCAGCCAGGTCAACATGGAACTGTTTTTT,CASSQVNMELFF
TRBD2,16,TRBV7-3,TRBJ2-1,once,TGTGCCAGCAGCTCGACCGGGACTAGCGGTTACAATGAGCAGTTCTTC,CASSSTGTSGYNEQFF
.,14,TRBV9,TRBJ1-2,.,TGTGCCAGCAGCCCACAGCGAGCGGGCTATGGCTACACCTTC,CASSPQRAGYGYTF
TRBD2,18,TRBV7-9,TRBJ2-1,.,TGTGCCAGCAGCCCAGGGCTTCGTCTAGCGGTACGGCTCAATGAGCAGTTCTTC,CASSPGLRLAVRLNEQFF
.,12,TRBV28,TRBJ1-6,.,TGTGCCAGCGGGCTGTCTCTCTCACCCCTCCACTTT,CASGLSLSPLHF
.,15,TRBV15,TRBJ1-5,.,TGTGCCACCAGCAGGGCCTACGACGGGAATCAGCCCCAGCATTTT,CATSRAYDGNQPQHF
.,14,TRBV29-1,TRBJ2-7,few,TGCAGCGTTAAGGCGTCCGTGGGCCCCTACGAGCAGTACTTC,CSVKASVGPYEQYF
TRBD1,15,TRBV6-6,TRBJ2-3,.,TGTGCCAGCAGTTACGGGCAGGGGGTCACAGATACGCAGTATTTT,CASSYGQGVTDTQYF
.,14,TRBV5-1,TRBJ1-2,.,TGCGCCAGCAGTCCGGTGGGGGGACTTAATGGCTACACCTTC,CASSPVGGLNGYTF
.,13,TRBV3-1/TRBV3-2,TRBJ1-1,.,TGTGCCAGCAGCCACACAGGGTACACTGAAGCTTTCTTT,CASSHTGYTEAFF
.,15,TRBV5-6,TRBJ1-6,few,TGTGCCAGCAGCTTGGTCTCGGGGGAATCGTCACCCCTCCACTTT,CASSLVSGESSPLHF
.,11,TRBV7-9,TRBJ1-1,.,TGTGCCAGCAGCTCAGGAACATTAGCTTTCTTT,CASSSGTLAFF
.,15,TRBV6-2/TRBV6-3,TRBJ2-1,.,TGTGCCAGCAGTGCCCACAGGGCCCTTAACAATGAGCAGTTCTTC,CASSAHRALNNEQFF
.,11,TRBV20-1,TRBJ2-1,once,TGCAGTGCTATCATCAGGAATGAGCAGTTCTTC,CSAIIRNEQFF
.,14,TRBV6-1,TRBJ2-7,.,TGTGCCAGCAGTGACCTGACGGCTGGAGGCGAGCAGTACTTC,CASSDLTAGGEQYF
.,13,TRBV5-1,TRBJ2-1,.,TGCGCCAGCAGCTTGGCCGGACGGGGGAAAGAGTTCTTC,CASSLAGRGKEFF
TRBD1,13,TRBV18,TRBJ1-1,once,TGTGCCAGCTCAAACGGACAGGATAATGAAGCTTTCTTT,CASSNGQDNEAFF
TRBD2,13,TRBV10-3,TRBJ2-1,.,TGTGCCATCGGGACTAGCGGATACAATGAGCAGTTCTTC,CAIGTSGYNEQFF
.,12,TRBV7-9,TRBJ2-7,.,TGTGCCAGCAGCCGGCAGGGCTACGAGCAGTACTTC,CASSRQGYEQYF
.,14,TRBV2,TRBJ1-1,once,TGTGCCAGCAGTCAAACGGGGAGGGACACTGAAGCTTTCTTT,CASSQTGRDTEAFF
.,15,TRBV11-1,TRBJ1-3,.,TGTGCCAGCAGCTTGAGGGTCAGCTCTGGAAACACCATATATTTT,CASSLRVSSGNTIYF
.,16,TRBV4-1,TRBJ1-4,.,TGCGCCAGCAGCTCCTACGGCACAGAATTGAATGAAAAACTGTTTTTT,CASSSYGTELNEKLFF
.,12,TRBV6-2/TRBV6-3,TRBJ2-3,.,TGTGCCAGCAGTCCCACAGGGGATACGCAGTATTTT,CASSPTGDTQYF
.,14,TRBV4-1,TRBJ1-1,.,TGCGCCAGCAGCCAAGGTACAGGCGGTAGGGAAGCTTTCTTT,CASSQGTGGREAFF